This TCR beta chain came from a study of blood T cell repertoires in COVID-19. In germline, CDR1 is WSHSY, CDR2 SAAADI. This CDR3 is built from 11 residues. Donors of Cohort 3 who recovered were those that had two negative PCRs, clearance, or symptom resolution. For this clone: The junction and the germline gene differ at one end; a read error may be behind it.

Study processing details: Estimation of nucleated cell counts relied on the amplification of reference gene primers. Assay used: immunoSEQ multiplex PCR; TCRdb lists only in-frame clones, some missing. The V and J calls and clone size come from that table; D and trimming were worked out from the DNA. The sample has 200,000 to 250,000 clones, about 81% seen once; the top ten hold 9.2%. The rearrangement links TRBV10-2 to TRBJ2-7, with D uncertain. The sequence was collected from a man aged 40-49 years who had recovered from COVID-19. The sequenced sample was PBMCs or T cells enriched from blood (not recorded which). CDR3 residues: CASSDSHEQYF. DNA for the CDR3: TGCGCCAGCAGTGACTCCCACGAGCAGTACTTC.